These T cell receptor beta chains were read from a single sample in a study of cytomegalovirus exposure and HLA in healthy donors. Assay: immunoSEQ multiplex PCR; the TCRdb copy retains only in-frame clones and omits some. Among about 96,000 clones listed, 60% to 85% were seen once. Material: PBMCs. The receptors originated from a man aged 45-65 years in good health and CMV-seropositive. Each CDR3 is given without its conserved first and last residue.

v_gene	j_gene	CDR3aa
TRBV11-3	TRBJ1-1	ASSPGQGISNTEAF
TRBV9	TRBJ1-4	ASSVAVREDEKLF
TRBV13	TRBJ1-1	ASSLVVTEAF
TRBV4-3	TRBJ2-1	ASSQEGGYEQF
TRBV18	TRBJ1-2	ASSPGATGLTYGYT
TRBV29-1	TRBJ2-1	SVQGVRGVWNEQF
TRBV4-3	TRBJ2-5	ASSQLWTSGGYRETQY
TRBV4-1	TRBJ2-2	ASSQWAGFDGNTGELF
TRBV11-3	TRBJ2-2	ASSPQGLSTGELF
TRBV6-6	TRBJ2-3	ASSPRTGGTDTQY
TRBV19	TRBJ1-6	ASSQSGQGNSPLN
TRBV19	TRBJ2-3	ASSAASRTDTQY
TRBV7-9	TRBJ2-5	SSSLGRTVGETQY
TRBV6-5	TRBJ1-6	ASSYYRGRDSPLH
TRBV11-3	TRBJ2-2	ASSPRETGVLTGELF
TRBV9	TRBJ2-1	ASSPRTEHEQF
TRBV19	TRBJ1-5	ASGGTVNQPQH
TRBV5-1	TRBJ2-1	ASSSPGGGEEQF
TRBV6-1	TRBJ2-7	ASSAGQGGYEQY
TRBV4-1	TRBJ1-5	ASSHVGGSSNQPQN
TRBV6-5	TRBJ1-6	ASNPGVYNSPLH
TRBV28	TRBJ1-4	ASSSHRGAREKLF